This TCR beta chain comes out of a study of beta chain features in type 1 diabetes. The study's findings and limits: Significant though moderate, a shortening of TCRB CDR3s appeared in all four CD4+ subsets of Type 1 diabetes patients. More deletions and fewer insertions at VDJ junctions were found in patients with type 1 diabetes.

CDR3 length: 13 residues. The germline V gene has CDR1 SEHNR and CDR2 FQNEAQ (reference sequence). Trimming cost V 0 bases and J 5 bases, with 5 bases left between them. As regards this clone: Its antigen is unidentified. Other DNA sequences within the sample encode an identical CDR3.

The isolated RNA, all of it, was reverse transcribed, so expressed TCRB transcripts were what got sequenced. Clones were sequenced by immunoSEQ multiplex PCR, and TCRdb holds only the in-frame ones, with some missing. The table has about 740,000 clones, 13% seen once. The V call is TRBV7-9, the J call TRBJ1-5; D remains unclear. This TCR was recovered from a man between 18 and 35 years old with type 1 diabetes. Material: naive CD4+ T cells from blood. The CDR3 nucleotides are TGTGCCAGCAGCTTAGCAGGGCATCAGCCCCAGCATTTT. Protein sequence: CASSLAGHQPQHF.